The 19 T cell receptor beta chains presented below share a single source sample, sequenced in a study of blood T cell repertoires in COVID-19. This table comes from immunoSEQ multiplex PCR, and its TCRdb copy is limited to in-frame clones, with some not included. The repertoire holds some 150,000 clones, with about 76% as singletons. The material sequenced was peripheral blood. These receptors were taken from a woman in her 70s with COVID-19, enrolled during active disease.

The CDR3 is CASSQDSPGGSGELFF. CDR3 nucleotides: TGCGCCAGCAGCCAAGATAGCCCCGGAGGGAGCGGGGAGCTGTTTTTT. This chain uses TRBV4-1 with TRBJ2-2, with TRBD2 as a possible D gene (6 bases). Germline assignment: CDR1 MGHRA and CDR2 YSYEKL. The CDR3 totals 16 residues. With 0 bases removed from V and 7 bases from J, the gap between germline ends came to 15 bases.

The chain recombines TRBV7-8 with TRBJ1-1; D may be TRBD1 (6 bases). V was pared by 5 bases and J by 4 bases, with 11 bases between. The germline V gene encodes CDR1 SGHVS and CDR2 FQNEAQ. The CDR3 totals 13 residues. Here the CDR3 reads CASSHLGATEAFF. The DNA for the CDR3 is TGTGCCAGCAGCCATTTGGGGGCCACTGAAGCTTTCTTT.

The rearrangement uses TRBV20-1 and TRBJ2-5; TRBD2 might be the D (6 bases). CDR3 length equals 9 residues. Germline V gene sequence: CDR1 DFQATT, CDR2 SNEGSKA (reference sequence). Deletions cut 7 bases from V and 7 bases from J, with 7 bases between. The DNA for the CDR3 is TGCAGTGGGAGGGGGACCCAGTACTTC. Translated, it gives CSGRGTQYF.

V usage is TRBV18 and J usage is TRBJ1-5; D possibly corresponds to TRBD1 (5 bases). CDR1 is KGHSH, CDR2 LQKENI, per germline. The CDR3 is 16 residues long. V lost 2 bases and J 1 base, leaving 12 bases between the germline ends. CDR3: CASSPSIGVSNQPQHF. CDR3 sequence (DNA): TGTGCCAGCTCACCAAGTATAGGGGTCAGCAATCAGCCCCAGCATTTT.

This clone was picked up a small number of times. The CDR3 coding sequence is TGTGCCAGCTCACCGGAGACAGGGGGCAACTATGGCTACACCTTC. Amino acids: CASSPETGGNYGYTF. The chain links TRBV18 to TRBJ1-2, with 10 bases aligning to TRBD1. Germline V gene data show CDR1 as KGHSH and CDR2 as LQKENI. This CDR3 contains 15 residues. The junction had 3 bases not matched to a gene; V was cut back by 3 bases and J by 2 bases.

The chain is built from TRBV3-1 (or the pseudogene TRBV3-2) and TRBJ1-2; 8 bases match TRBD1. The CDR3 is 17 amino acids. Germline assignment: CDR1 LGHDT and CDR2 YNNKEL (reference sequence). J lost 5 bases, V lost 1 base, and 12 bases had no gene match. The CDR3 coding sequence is TGTGCCAGCAGCCAAGGGGGCCGGGACAGGAGAGGATATGGCTACACCTTC. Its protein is CASSQGGRDRRGYGYTF.

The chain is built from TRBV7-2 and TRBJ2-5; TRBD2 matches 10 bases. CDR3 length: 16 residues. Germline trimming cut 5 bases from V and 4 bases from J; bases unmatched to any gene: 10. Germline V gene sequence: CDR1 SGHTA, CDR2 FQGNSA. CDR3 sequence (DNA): TGTGCCAGCAGCCGTTCCGGGACTAGCGTCTTAGAGACCCAGTACTTC. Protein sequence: CASSRSGTSVLETQYF.

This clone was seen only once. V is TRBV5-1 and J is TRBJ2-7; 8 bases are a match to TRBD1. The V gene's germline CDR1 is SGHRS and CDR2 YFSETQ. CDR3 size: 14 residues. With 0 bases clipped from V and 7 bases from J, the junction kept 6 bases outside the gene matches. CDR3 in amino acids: CASSLGQGLGEQYF. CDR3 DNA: TGCGCCAGCAGCTTGGGACAGGGGTTGGGGGAGCAGTACTTC.

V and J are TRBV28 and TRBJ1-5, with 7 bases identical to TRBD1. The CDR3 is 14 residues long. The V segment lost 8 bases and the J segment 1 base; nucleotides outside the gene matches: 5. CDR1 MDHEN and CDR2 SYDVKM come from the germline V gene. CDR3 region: CASGQEVSNQPQHF. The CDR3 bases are TGTGCCAGCGGACAGGAGGTGAGCAATCAGCCCCAGCATTTT.

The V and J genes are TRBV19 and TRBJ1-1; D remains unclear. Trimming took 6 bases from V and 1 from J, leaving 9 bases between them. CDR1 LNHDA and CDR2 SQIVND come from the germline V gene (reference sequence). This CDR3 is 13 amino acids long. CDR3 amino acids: CASRDAGNTEAFF. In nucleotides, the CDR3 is TGTGCCAGTAGAGACGCAGGGAACACTGAAGCTTTCTTT.

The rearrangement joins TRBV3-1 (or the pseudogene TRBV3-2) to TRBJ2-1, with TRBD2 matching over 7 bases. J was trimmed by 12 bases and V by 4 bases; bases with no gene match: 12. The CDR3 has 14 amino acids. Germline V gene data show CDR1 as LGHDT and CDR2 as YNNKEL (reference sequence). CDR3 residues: CASSPASSGHRQFF. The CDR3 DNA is TGTGCCAGCAGCCCCGCCTCTAGCGGACATCGGCAGTTCTTC.

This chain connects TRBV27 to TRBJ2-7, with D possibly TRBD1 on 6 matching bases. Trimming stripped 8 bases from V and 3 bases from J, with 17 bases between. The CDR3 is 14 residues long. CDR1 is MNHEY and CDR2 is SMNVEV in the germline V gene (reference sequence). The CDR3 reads CASVPGQLLYEQYF. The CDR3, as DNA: TGTGCCAGCGTTCCGGGACAACTACTCTACGAGCAGTACTTC.

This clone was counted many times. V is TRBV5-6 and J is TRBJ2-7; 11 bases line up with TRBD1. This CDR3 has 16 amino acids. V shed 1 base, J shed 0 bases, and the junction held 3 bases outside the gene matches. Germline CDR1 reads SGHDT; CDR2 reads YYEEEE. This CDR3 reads CASSLPGTGGSYEQYF. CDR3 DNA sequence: TGTGCCAGCAGCTTGCCCGGGACAGGGGGCTCCTACGAGCAGTACTTC. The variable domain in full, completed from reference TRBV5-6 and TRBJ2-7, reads DAGVTQSPTHLIKTRGQQVTLRCSPKSGHDTVSWYQQALGQGPQFIFQYYEEEERQRGNFPDRFSGHQFPNYSSELNVNALLLGDSALYLCASSLPGTGGSYEQYFGPGTRLTVT.

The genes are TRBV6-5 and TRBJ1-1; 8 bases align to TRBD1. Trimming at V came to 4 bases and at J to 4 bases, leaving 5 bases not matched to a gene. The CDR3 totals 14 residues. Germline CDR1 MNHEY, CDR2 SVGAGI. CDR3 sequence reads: CASSSRGPGTEAFF. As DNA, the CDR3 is TGTGCCAGCAGTTCCAGGGGGCCGGGCACTGAAGCTTTCTTT.

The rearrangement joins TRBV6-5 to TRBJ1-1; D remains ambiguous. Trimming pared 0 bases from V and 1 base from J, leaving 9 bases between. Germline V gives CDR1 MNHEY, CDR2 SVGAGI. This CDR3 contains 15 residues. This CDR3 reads CASSYSGLGNTEAFF. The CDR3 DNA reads TGTGCCAGCAGTTACTCCGGGTTAGGGAACACTGAAGCTTTCTTT.

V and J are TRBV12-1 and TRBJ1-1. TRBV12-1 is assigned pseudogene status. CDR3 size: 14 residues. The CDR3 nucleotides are TGTGCCAGCAGCGCGGTATGTGGTGGCACTGAAGCTTTCTTT. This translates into CASSAVCGGTEAFF.

In DNA, the CDR3 is TGTGCCAGTAGAAGCGACCTTACCTACGAGCAGTACTTC. Translated: CASRSDLTYEQYF. The genes are TRBV12-3 or TRBV12-4 and TRBJ2-7; D is unresolved. The V gene lost 9 bases and the J gene lost 2 bases, with 14 bases spanning the gap. The CDR3 contains 13 residues.

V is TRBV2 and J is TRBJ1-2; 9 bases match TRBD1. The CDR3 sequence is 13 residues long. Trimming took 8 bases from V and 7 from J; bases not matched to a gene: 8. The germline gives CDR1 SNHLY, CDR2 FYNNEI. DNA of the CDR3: TGTGCCAGCTCTCTTCAGACAGGGGGTGGCTACACCTTC. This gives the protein CASSLQTGGGYTF.

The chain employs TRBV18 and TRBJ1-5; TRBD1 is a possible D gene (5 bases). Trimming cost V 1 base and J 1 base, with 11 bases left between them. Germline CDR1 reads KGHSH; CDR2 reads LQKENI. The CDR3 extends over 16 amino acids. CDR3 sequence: CASSPQQAGSNQPQHF. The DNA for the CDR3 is TGTGCCAGCTCACCACAACAAGCAGGGAGCAATCAGCCCCAGCATTTT.